A selection of T cell receptor beta chains follows, all from one sample in a study of T cells in Graves' hyperthyroidism and ophthalmopathy. TCRdb processed the multiplex PCR reads anew with MiXCR; each CDR3 protein has one entry. The data hold 400,000 to 550,000 distinct CDR3 sequences, with around 22% observed a single time. Sequenced: blood. The source of these receptors is a woman aged 25 to 39 with Graves' ophthalmopathy. The CDR3 runs from the conserved cysteine through the conserved F or W. Clone size is given for some rows only: seen once, a few or many times, or a class if the clone is expanded.

V gene	clone size	J gene	CDR3 protein
TRBV30	NA	TRBJ2-5	CAWSVGLAGQETQYF
TRBV2	many	TRBJ2-2	CASSKTGTGTTGELFF
TRBV6-1	NA	TRBJ2-4	CASSVGLGTGAIQYF
TRBV9	few	TRBJ1-3	CASSAAGSSGNTIYF
TRBV29-1	NA	TRBJ1-1	CSVRETGEAFF
TRBV5-1	many	TRBJ2-7	CASSLVPNPYEQYF
TRBV5-1	many	TRBJ2-7	CASSLVGGGPAYEQYF
TRBV11-2	many	TRBJ1-1	CASSPGSGGRTEAFF
TRBV19	few	TRBJ1-1	CASLGMGTEAFF
TRBV6-1	many	TRBJ1-2	CATEANYGYTF
TRBV11-2	once	TRBJ1-1	CASSLLRVTEAFF
TRBV4-2	NA	TRBJ2-7	CASSQDSRDYEQYF
TRBV2	NA	TRBJ2-5	CASSSTAYQETQYF
TRBV28	NA	TRBJ2-7	CASSLSPSSPLF
TRBV6-5	many	TRBJ1-2	CASSYAVTGDYGYTF
TRBV28	few	TRBJ1-2	CASSLQGAPRYGYTF
TRBV2	NA	TRBJ2-7	CASSDSSNSYEQYF
TRBV10-3	few	TRBJ1-1	CAIANTEAFF
TRBV20-1	NA	TRBJ1-5	CSAGLLGGYSNQPQHF
TRBV19	many	TRBJ2-6	CASRSQTDSGANVLTF
TRBV6-2/TRBV6-3	many	TRBJ2-7	CASRTHGQGDSYEQYF
TRBV28	many	TRBJ2-6	CASSDSSGSGANVLTF
TRBV6-2/TRBV6-3	NA	TRBJ2-2	CASSYAGPRYTGELFF
TRBV6-1	many	TRBJ2-4	CASSEVISGTGDKNIKYF
TRBV27	many	TRBJ2-4	CASSPRTEYLLAKNIQYF
TRBV7-9	NA	TRBJ2-7	CASSSGKEYEQYF
TRBV3-1	few	TRBJ2-7	CASSQELRGLYEQYF
TRBV12-3/TRBV12-4	many	TRBJ1-5	CASSNSNQPQHF
TRBV19	many	TRBJ1-2	CASSTYRVGGDYGYTF
TRBV5-1	few	TRBJ2-1	CASSSWGSSGVGNEQFF
TRBV6-1	many	TRBJ2-7	CASSRDVRFDGQYF